This T cell receptor beta chain was profiled in a study of blood T cell repertoires in COVID-19. About the research overall: Acute and convalescent COVID-19 samples came from the United States, Italy and Spain. Sources were T cells, B-cell-depleted T cells, or PBMCs; the material itself was cDNA or gDNA.

Source study methods: Amplification of reference gene primers provided the estimated nucleated cell counts. Profiled with immunoSEQ multiplex PCR; TCRdb holds only in-frame clones, not every one. The V and J calls and the clone size are those of that table, but D and trimming were determined from the DNA. This table has around 74,000 clones, around 88% appearing once. In germline, CDR1 is SGHRS, CDR2 YFSETQ. There are 14 residues in the CDR3. V dropped 4 bases and J dropped 4; count of bases not matched to a gene: 7. The rearrangement uses TRBV5-1 and TRBJ1-2; 7 positions agree with TRBD1. This sequence was found in a man under 40 with acute or convalescent COVID-19. The material sequenced was peripheral blood. The CDR3 here is CASSPSGTAYGYTF. Written as DNA, the CDR3 is TGCGCCAGCAGCCCCTCGGGGACAGCCTATGGCTACACCTTC.